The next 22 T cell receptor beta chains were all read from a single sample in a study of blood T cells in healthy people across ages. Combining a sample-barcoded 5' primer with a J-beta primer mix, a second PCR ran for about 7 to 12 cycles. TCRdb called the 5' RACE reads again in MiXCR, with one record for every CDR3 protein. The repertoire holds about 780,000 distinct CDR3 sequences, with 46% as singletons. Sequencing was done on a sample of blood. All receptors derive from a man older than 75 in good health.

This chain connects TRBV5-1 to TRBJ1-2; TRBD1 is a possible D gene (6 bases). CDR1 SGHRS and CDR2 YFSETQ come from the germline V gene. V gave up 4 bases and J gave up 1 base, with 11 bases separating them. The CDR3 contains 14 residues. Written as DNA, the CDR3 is TGCGCCAGCAGCCCCGGACAGCTTAACTATGGCTACACCTTC. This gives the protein CASSPGQLNYGYTF.

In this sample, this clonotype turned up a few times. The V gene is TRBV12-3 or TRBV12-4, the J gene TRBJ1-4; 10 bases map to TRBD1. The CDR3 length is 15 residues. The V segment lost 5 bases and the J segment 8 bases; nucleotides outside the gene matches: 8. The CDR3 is CASSPRQGAMEKLFF. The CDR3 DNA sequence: TGTGCCAGCAGTCCCCGACAGGGGGCGATGGAAAAACTGTTTTTT.

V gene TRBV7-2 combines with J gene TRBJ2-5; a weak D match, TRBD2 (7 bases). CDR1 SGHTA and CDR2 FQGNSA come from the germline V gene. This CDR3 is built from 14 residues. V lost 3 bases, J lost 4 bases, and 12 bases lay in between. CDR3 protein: CASSFKGGGETQYF. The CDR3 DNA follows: TGTGCCAGCAGCTTCAAGGGGGGGGGAGAGACCCAGTACTTC.

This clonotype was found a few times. CDR3 nucleotides: TGTGCCAGCAGCCCCGTGGCTCAGAACTCCTACGAGCAGTACTTC. Translation: CASSPVAQNSYEQYF. This chain connects TRBV6-2 or TRBV6-3 to TRBJ2-7; unclear D gene. Trimming took off 6 bases at V and 0 bases at J, with 15 bases between the two ends. This CDR3 is built from 15 residues. The germline V gene encodes CDR1 MNHEY and CDR2 SVGEGT.

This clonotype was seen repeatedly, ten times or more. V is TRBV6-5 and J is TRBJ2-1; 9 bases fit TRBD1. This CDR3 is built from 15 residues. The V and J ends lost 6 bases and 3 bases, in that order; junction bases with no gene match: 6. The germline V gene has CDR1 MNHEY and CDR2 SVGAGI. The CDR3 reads CASSQDRGRYNEQFF. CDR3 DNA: TGTGCCAGCAGCCAGGACAGGGGACGCTACAATGAGCAGTTCTTC.

The CDR3 nucleotides read TGTGCCAGCAGCTTAGGAGCGGGGGATAGGAATGAGCAGTACTTC. Residues: CASSLGAGDRNEQYF. The chain combines TRBV7-3 with TRBJ2-1, with 8 positions matching TRBD2. Near its end, the DNA agrees better with TRBJ2-7, so the J call may be wrong. Germline CDR1 SGHTA, CDR2 FQGTGA. CDR3 size: 15 residues.

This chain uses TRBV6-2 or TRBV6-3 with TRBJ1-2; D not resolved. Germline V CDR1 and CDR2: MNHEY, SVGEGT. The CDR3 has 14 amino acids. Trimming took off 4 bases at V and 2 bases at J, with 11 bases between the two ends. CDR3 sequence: CASSWVNRNYGYTF. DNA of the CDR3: TGTGCCAGCAGTTGGGTAAACCGCAACTATGGCTACACCTTC.

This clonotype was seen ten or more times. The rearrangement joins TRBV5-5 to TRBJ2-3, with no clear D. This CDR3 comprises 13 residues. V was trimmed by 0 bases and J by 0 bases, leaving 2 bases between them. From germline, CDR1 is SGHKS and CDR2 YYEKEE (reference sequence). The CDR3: CASSLESTDTQYF. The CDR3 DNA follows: TGTGCCAGCAGCTTGGAGAGCACAGATACGCAGTATTTT.

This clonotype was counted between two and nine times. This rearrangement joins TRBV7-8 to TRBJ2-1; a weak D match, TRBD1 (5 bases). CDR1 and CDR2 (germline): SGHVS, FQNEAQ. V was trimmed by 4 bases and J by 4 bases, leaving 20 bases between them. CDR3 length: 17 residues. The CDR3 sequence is CASSSLMTTTDYNEQFF. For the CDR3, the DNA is TGTGCCAGCAGCTCATTAATGACGACGACAGATTACAATGAGCAGTTCTTC.

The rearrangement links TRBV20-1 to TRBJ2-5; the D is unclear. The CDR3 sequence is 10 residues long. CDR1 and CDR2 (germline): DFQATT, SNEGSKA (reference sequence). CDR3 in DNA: TGCAGCATAGGCGCGAGACCGCAGTACTTC. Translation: CSIGARPQYF.

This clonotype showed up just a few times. The CDR3 DNA is TGCAGTGCTCTTCAGGACCGGTTGAGAAGTGGCTACACCTTC. This codes for CSALQDRLRSGYTF. The V and J genes are TRBV20-1 and TRBJ1-2; D is unresolved. The germline V gene has CDR1 DFQATT and CDR2 SNEGSKA (reference sequence). This CDR3 is 14 amino acids long. V gave up 5 bases and J gave up 7 bases, with 20 bases separating them.

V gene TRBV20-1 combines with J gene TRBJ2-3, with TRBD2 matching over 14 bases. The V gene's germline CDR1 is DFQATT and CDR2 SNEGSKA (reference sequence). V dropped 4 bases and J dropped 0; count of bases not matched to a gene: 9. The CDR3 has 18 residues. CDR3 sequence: CSATGLAGVWTSTDTQYF. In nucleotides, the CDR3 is TGCAGTGCTACGGGACTAGCGGGAGTCTGGACGAGCACAGATACGCAGTATTTT.

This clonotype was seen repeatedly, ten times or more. For the CDR3, the DNA is TGCAGTGCTAGAGATCCGGACGGGGGTGCGGCCCAGTACTTC. It yields the protein CSARDPDGGAAQYF. This chain joins TRBV20-1 and TRBJ2-5, with D possibly matching TRBD2 (6 bases). Germline V gene sequence: CDR1 DFQATT, CDR2 SNEGSKA (reference sequence). The CDR3 extends over 14 amino acids. Trimming stripped 0 bases from V and 9 bases from J, with 17 bases between.

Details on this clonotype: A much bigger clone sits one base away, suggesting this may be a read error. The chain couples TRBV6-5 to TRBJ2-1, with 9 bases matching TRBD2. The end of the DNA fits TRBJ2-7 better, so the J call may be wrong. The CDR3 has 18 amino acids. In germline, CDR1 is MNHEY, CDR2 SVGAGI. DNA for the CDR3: TGTGCCACCAGCTACAGGCTAGCGGGACTAAGCTCCTACAATGAGCAGTACTTC. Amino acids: CATSYRLAGLSSYNEQYF.

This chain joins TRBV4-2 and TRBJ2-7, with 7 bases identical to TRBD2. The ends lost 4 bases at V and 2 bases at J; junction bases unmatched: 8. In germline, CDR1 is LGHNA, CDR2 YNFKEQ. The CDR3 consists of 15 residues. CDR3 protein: CASSPGASGAYEQYF. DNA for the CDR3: TGTGCCAGCAGCCCGGGTGCTAGCGGAGCCTACGAGCAGTACTTC.

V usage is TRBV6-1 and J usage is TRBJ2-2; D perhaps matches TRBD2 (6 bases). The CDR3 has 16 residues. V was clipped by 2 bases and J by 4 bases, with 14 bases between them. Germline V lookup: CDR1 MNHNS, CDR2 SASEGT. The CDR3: CASSEYGGIGTGELFF. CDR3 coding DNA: TGTGCCAGCAGTGAATACGGCGGGATAGGCACCGGGGAGCTGTTTTTT.

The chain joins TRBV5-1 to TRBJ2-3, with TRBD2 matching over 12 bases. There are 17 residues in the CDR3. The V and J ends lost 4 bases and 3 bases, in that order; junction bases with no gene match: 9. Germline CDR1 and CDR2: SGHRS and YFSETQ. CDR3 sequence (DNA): TGCGCCAGCAGCAATCCTAGCGGGAGGGCCCTGACAGATACGCAGTATTTT. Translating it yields CASSNPSGRALTDTQYF.

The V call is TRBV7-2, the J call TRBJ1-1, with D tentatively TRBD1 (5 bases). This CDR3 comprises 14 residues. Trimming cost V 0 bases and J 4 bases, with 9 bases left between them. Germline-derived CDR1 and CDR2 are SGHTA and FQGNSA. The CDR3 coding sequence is TGTGCCAGCAGCTTAGCGGCCAGGGCCACTGAAGCTTTCTTT. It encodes CASSLAARATEAFF.

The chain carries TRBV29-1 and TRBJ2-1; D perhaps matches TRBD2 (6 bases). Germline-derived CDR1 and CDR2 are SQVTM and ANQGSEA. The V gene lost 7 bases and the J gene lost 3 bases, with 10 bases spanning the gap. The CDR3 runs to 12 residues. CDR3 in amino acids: CSGQEGYNEQFF. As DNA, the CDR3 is TGCAGCGGCCAGGAGGGCTACAATGAGCAGTTCTTC.

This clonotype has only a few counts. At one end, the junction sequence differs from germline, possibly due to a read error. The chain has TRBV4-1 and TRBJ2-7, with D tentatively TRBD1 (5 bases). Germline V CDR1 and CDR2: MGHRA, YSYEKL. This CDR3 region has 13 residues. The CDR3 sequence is CASNQEDRTEQYF. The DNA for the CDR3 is TGCGCCAGCAACCAAGAAGACAGAACCGAGCAGTACTTC.

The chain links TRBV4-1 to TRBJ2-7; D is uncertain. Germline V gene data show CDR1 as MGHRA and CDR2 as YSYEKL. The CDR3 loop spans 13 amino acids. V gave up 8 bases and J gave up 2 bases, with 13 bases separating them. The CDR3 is CASGSSSPYEQYF. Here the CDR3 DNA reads TGCGCCAGCGGCAGCAGTTCTCCCTACGAGCAGTACTTC.

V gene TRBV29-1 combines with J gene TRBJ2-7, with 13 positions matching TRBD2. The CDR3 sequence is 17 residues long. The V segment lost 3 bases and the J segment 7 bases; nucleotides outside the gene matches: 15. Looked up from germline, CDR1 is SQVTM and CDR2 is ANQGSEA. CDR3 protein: CSVETGFRTSGGYEQYF. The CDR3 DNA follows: TGCAGCGTTGAGACGGGATTCCGGACTAGCGGGGGTTATGAGCAGTACTTC.